Listed below are T cell receptor beta chains from one sample, sequenced in a study of neoadjuvant anti-PD-1 for oral cavity cancer. Here immunoSEQ multiplex PCR was the method, and the copy in TCRdb shows in-frame clones only, minus some. The sample lists 55,000 to 80,000 clones, 83% seen once, with more than 3% in the top ten. Specimen: PBMCs, collected before nivolumab (anti-PD-1) treatment. The receptor source for this set is a person aged 35 to 85 with oral cavity squamous cell carcinoma. CDR3s include the opening cysteine and the closing phenylalanine or tryptophan. Each record gives: V gene, J gene, D gene, clone size, CDR3 protein, CDR3 DNA. D genes are given only for firm matches. Some rows mark clone size as missing; the rest say once, few, many or name a class of expanded clone.

>TRBV15|TRBJ2-7|TRBD1|once
CATSKPAGGDEQYF
TGTGCCACCAGCAAACCCGCAGGGGGCGACGAGCAGTACTTC
>TRBV10-2|TRBJ2-1|TRBD2|-
CASSDAASGSSYNEQFF
TGCGCCAGCAGTGATGCGGCTAGCGGGAGCTCCTACAATGAGCAGTTCTTC
>TRBV5-6|TRBJ1-4|-|-
CASSLAGPQASNEKLFF
TGTGCCAGCAGCTTGGCTGGGCCCCAAGCCTCCAATGAAAAACTGTTTTTT
>TRBV5-4|TRBJ1-1|-|-
CASSLAGTGKYGEAFF
TGTGCCAGCAGCTTGGCCGGAACAGGGAAATACGGTGAAGCTTTCTTT
>TRBV15|TRBJ1-2|-|-
CATSRDSIPSHGYTF
TGTGCCACCAGCAGAGACAGTATCCCCTCGCATGGCTACACCTTC
>TRBV19|TRBJ1-2|TRBD1|-
CASSIAGTGGYGYTF
TGTGCCAGTAGTATAGCTGGGACAGGGGGCTATGGCTACACCTTC
>TRBV28|TRBJ2-7|-|-
CASSSNYEQYF
TGTGCCAGCAGCTCTAATTACGAGCAGTACTTC
>TRBV27|TRBJ2-1|TRBD2|-
CASRTLAGGLYEQFF
TGTGCCAGCAGAACCCTAGCGGGGGGGCTTTATGAGCAGTTCTTC
>TRBV19|TRBJ1-1|-|few
CASSIGIGGAFF
TGTGCCAGTAGTATTGGGATTGGAGGGGCTTTCTTT
>TRBV28|TRBJ1-1|TRBD1|-
CASSSTKDRLGDTEAFF
TGTGCCAGCAGTTCTACCAAGGACAGGCTGGGGGACACTGAAGCTTTCTTT
>TRBV2|TRBJ1-2|-|-
CASRGPGHPLTF
TGTGCCAGCAGAGGGCCGGGACATCCTCTCACCTTC
>TRBV5-6|TRBJ2-3|TRBD1|-
CASSSFLGQGVSTDTQYF
TGTGCCAGCAGCTCTTTCCTCGGACAGGGGGTTAGCACAGATACGCAGTATTTT
>TRBV5-6|TRBJ1-4|-|-
CASSFQGTTNEKLFF
TGTGCCAGCAGTTTTCAGGGGACAACTAATGAAAAACTGTTTTTT
>TRBV6-5|TRBJ1-3|-|-
CASRSSISGNTIYF
TGTGCCAGCAGATCCTCCATCTCTGGAAACACCATATATTTT
>TRBV27|TRBJ2-3|-|-
CASTRTGTPGITDTQYF
TGTGCCAGCACCCGAACGGGGACCCCCGGGATCACAGATACGCAGTATTTT
>TRBV4-2|TRBJ1-6|-|-
CASSQERNLAYNSPLHF
TGTGCCAGCAGCCAAGAGCGGAACCTCGCCTATAATTCACCCCTCCACTTT
>TRBV7-2|TRBJ2-5|-|once
CASTLRGQRAHLDF
TGTGCCAGCACTCTCCGGGGCCAGCGGGCCCACCTGGACTTC
>TRBV7-7|TRBJ2-7|TRBD2|once
CASSPLAGTAYEQYF
TGTGCCAGCAGCCCACTAGCGGGGACCGCCTACGAGCAGTACTTC
>TRBV5-6|TRBJ1-2|TRBD1|medium-sized
CASSSQLTGLGGYTF
TGTGCCAGCAGCTCACAACTGACAGGGCTGGGGGGCTACACCTTC
>TRBV30|TRBJ1-4|-|-
CAWGPNNEKLFF
TGTGCCTGGGGACCGAATAATGAAAAACTGTTTTTT
>TRBV7-3|TRBJ2-2|-|-
CASRRGQGTGELFF
TGTGCCAGCAGGAGGGGTCAGGGCACCGGGGAGCTGTTTTTT
>TRBV6-1|TRBJ1-5|-|-
CASSEGWGSTQGNQPQHF
TGTGCCAGCAGTGAAGGCTGGGGGTCTACGCAGGGAAATCAGCCCCAGCATTTT
>TRBV4-2|TRBJ2-4|TRBD2|once
CASSQDGLAGGVSKNIQYF
TGTGCCAGCAGCCAAGACGGGCTAGCGGGGGGTGTCTCCAAAAACATTCAGTACTTC
>TRBV2|TRBJ1-2|TRBD1|-
CASSGQGQGYGYTF
TGTGCCAGCAGTGGCCAGGGACAGGGGTATGGCTACACCTTC
>TRBV19|TRBJ1-3|-|-
CASSIDRTRAGNTIYF
TGTGCCAGTAGTATAGACCGGACAAGAGCTGGAAACACCATATATTTT
>TRBV7-6|TRBJ2-3|-|-
CASSPGWTQYF
TGTGCCAGCAGCCCAGGGTGGACGCAGTATTTT
>TRBV15|TRBJ1-5|-|-
CATSSKIDQPQHF
TGTGCCACCAGCAGTAAGATCGATCAGCCCCAGCATTTT
>TRBV28|TRBJ1-1|-|-
CASSHLRGAGGTEAFF
TGTGCCAGCAGCCACCTTCGGGGGGCCGGGGGCACTGAAGCTTTCTTT
>TRBV7-9|TRBJ2-1|TRBD2|-
CASSIGLAGPLDEQFF
TGTGCCAGCAGTATCGGACTAGCGGGACCTTTGGATGAGCAGTTCTTC
>TRBV10-3|TRBJ1-2|-|-
CAISESAGYGYTF
TGTGCCATCAGTGAGTCGGCAGGGTATGGCTACACCTTC
>TRBV30|TRBJ1-5|-|-
CAWSAEGNQPQHF
TGTGCCTGGAGTGCGGAGGGAAATCAGCCCCAGCATTTT
>TRBV7-3|TRBJ1-1|TRBD1|-
CASSPHTTGAEAFF
TGTGCCAGCAGCCCCCATACGACAGGGGCTGAAGCTTTCTTT
>TRBV5-1|TRBJ1-6|-|-
CASSLNENSPLHF
TGCGCCAGCAGCTTGAATGAGAATTCACCCCTCCACTTT
>TRBV29-1|TRBJ1-1|-|-
CSVDPNRGPWGNTEAFF
TGCAGCGTTGACCCTAACCGGGGACCTTGGGGGAACACTGAAGCTTTCTTT
>TRBV19|TRBJ2-1|-|-
CASSTRDEQFF
TGTGCCAGTAGTACCAGGGATGAGCAGTTCTTC
>TRBV14|TRBJ2-2|-|-
CASSAAGTTNTGELFF
TGTGCCAGCAGCGCAGCCGGGACAACGAACACCGGGGAGCTGTTTTTT
>TRBV5-1|TRBJ1-6|-|-
CASSLRTPGNSPLHF
TGCGCCAGCAGCCTGAGGACACCGGGGAATTCACCCCTCCACTTT
>TRBV19|TRBJ2-1|TRBD2|-
CASSRLAGGPSIHNEQFF
TGTGCCAGTAGCCGACTAGCGGGGGGCCCCTCTATACACAATGAGCAGTTCTTC
>TRBV19|TRBJ2-3|TRBD1|-
CASSLQGADTQYF
TGTGCCAGTAGTTTGCAGGGGGCGGATACGCAGTATTTT
>TRBV7-9|TRBJ2-7|TRBD1|-
CASSLGGQGAREQYF
TGTGCCAGCAGCTTAGGGGGACAGGGGGCGAGAGAGCAGTACTTC
>TRBV7-9|TRBJ2-1|TRBD1|-
CASSGSEGQGDNEQFF
TGTGCCAGCAGCGGGTCGGAGGGACAGGGGGACAATGAGCAGTTCTTC
>TRBV5-8|TRBJ1-1|-|-
CASSLAGGVNTEAFF
TGTGCCAGCAGCTTGGCCGGGGGAGTGAACACTGAAGCTTTCTTT
>TRBV4-2|TRBJ2-1|-|-
CASSQDDPRWGQFF
TGTGCCAGCAGCCAAGATGACCCGAGGTGGGGGCAGTTCTTC
>TRBV19|TRBJ2-7|TRBD1|-
CASSTGVGTVLYEQYF
TGTGCCAGTAGTACCGGGGTCGGGACAGTCCTCTACGAGCAGTACTTC
>TRBV9|TRBJ2-7|-|few
CASSGSGTYEQYF
TGTGCCAGCAGCGGTAGCGGAACCTACGAGCAGTACTTC
>TRBV5-1|TRBJ2-7|-|-
CASREVAEQYF
TGCGCCAGCAGGGAGGTAGCCGAGCAGTACTTC